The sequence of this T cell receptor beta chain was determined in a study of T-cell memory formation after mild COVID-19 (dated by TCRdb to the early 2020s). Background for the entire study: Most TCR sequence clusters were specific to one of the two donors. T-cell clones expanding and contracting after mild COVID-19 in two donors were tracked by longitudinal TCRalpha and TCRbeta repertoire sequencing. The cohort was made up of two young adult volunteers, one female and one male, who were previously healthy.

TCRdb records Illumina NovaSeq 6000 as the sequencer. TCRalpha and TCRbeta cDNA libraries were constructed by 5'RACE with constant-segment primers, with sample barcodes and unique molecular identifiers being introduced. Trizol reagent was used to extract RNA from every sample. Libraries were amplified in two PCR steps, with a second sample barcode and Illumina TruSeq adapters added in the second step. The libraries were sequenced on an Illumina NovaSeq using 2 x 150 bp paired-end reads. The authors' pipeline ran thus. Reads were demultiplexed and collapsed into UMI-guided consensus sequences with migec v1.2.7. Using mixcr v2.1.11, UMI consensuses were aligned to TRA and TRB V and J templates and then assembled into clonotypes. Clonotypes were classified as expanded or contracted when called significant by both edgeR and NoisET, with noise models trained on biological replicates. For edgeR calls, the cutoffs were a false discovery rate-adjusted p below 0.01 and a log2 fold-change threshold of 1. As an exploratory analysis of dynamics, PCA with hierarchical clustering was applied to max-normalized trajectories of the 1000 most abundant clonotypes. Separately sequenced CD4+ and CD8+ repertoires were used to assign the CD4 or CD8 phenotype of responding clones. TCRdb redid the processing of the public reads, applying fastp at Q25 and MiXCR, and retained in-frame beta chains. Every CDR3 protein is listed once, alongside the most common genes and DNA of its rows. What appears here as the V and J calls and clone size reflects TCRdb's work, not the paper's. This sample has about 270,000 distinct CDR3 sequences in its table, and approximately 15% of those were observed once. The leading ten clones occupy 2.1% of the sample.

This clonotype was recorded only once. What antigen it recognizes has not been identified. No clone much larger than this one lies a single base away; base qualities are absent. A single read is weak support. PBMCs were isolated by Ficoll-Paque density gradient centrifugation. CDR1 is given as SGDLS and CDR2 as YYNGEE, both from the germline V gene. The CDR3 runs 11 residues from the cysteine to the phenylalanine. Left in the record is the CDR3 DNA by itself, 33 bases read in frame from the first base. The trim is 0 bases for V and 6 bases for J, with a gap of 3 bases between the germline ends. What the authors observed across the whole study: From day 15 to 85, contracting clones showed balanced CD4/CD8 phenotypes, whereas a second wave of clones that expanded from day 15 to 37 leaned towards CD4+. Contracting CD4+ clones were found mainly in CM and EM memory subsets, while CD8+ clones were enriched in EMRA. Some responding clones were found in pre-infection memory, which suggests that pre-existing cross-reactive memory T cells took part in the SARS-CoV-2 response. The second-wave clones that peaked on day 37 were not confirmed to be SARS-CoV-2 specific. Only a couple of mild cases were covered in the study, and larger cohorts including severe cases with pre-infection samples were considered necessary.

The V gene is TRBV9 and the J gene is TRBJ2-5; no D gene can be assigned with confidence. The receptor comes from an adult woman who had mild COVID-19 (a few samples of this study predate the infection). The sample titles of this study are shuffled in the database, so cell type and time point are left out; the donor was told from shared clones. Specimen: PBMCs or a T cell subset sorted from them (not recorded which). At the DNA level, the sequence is TGTGCCAGCAGCGTAGATCAGACCCAGTACTTC. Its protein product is CASSVDQTQYF.